The clone carrying this T cell receptor beta chain was seen repeatedly, ten times or more. Its target is unknown. This record comes from a study of Graves' ophthalmopathy and Graves' hyperthyroidism. Findings and caveats of the study: A majority of expanded thyroid clonotypes exceeding 0.001 frequency were likewise present in blood.

Beta-chain TCR CDR3 regions were amplified from RNA transcripts. The library came from an HTBI-primed first-round RT-PCR and a second-round multiplex PCR. TCRdb analysed the multiplex PCR reads with MiXCR anew, one entry per CDR3 protein. The table includes under 350,000 distinct CDR3 sequences, roughly a sixth detected once. Per germline, CDR1 MDHEN and CDR2 SYDVKM. The J segment lost 3 bases and the V segment lost 6 bases, leaving 7 bases of the junction unmatched. This CDR3 region has 14 residues. This chain uses TRBV28 with TRBJ1-2; 7 nucleotides agree with TRBD1. Sequenced: peripheral blood. The receptor was derived from an adult man with Graves' ophthalmopathy. CDR3 amino acids: CASSPGDRYYGYTF. The DNA of the CDR3 is TGTGCCAGCAGCCCCGGGGACAGATACTATGGCTACACCTTC.